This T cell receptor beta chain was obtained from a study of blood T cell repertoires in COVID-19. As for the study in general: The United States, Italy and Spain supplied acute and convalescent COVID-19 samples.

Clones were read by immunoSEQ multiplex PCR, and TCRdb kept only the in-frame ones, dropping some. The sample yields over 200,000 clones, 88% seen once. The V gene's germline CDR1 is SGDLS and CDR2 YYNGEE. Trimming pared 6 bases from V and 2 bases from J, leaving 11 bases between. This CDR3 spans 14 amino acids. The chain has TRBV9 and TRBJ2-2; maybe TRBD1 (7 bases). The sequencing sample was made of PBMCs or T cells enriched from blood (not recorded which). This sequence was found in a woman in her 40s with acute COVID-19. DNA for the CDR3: TGTGCCAGCAAAGGAGGGGGCAACACCGGGGAGCTGTTTTTT. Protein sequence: CASKGGGNTGELFF.